This note documents a single T cell receptor (beta chain) sequence. Its antigen is unidentified. These data belong to a study of shared clonotypes between healthy human individuals. The study's findings and limits: Researchers found naive subsets generally carried larger estimated richness than memory subsets.

Only CD45RO-negative cells positively selected for CCR7 counted as naive CD8 cells, so terminally differentiated effector memory CD45RA+ cells were excluded. Samples underwent the assay at deep level. Sequencing used immunoSEQ multiplex PCR; TCRdb keeps in-frame clones, though not all of them. The sample has about 590,000 clones, 95% seen once. Germline values: CDR1 SGHDN, CDR2 FVKESK. This CDR3 has 13 amino acids. Trimming stripped 1 base from V and 3 bases from J, with 6 bases between. Sequencing was performed on naive CD8+ T cells sorted from blood. The TCR originated in a woman aged 25 to 39 in good health. The chain couples TRBV14 to TRBJ1-2; D is uncertain. The CDR3 DNA reads as TGTGCCAGCAGCCAAGGGACCTACTATGGCTACACCTTC. It codes for CASSQGTYYGYTF.